Here is one TCR beta chain with its context. Which antigen it targets is not known. Within one base of it there is no much larger clone, and no base qualities were kept. Patients with a history of autoimmune disease or receiving systemic immunosuppression were excluded from the trial. Peripheral blood for TCR sequencing was collected from all dose cohorts at baseline, on cycle 4 day 1, and on cycle 7 day 1. Samples came from an open-label, multicenter, first-in-human phase I dose-escalation trial of ivuxolimab. Adults with locally advanced or metastatic head and neck squamous cell, hepatocellular, melanoma or renal cell carcinoma were enrolled in the trial. CD4+ and CD8+ T cells were sorted separately from peripheral blood before TCR sequencing. The CDR3 starts with the cysteine, ends with the phenylalanine, and has 16 residues. Solely the CDR3 DNA is kept, with 48 bases framed from the first base. Germline trimming amounts to 5 bases on V and 5 bases on J, with 9 as the count of junction bases outside the gene matches. Based on the germline V gene (reference sequence), the CDR1 and CDR2 sequences are MNHEY and SMNVEV.

For sequencing of the TCRbeta CDR3 region, genomic DNA was extracted from the sorted cells. The immunoSEQ Assay was used for sequencing of TCRbeta CDR3 regions. TCRdb mirrors the immuneACCESS table, restricted to in-frame sequences. Some clones are absent from its copies; in checked studies, under half trace to an unresolved V gene, and the reason for the others is unknown. The sample profile shows approximately 100,000 clones; roughly 90% of them were found once. 0.79% of the sample belongs to the ten largest clones. The sample belongs to a study of OX40 agonist ivuxolimab in advanced cancers. The study in broad terms: The costimulatory receptor OX40 (CD134) was targeted by ivuxolimab, a fully human IgG2 agonistic monoclonal antibody. In the dose-escalation cohort, roughly four fifths of patients were male, and the mean age was approximately 60 years, with a range of roughly 20 to 79. Intravenous ivuxolimab was administered to patients every 2 weeks at six dose levels: 0.01, 0.1, 0.3, 1.5, 3 and 10 mg/kg. Among the 52 dose-escalation patients, some 19 had hepatocellular carcinoma, around 15 melanoma, 9 renal cell carcinoma and 9 head and neck cancer. The paper reports the monotherapy dose-escalation portion (N of about 50 patients) of the phase I ivuxolimab trial. The point of sequencing TCRbeta in the periphery was to test whether ivuxolimab changed TCR sequence diversity and drove clonal T-cell expansion. Three dose-escalation patients achieved partial responses, one with hepatocellular carcinoma and two with cutaneous melanoma. Prior anti-PD-1, anti-PD-L1 or anti-CTLA-4 therapy was permitted, and about two fifths of dose-escalation patients had received checkpoint inhibitors.

Results and caveats for the whole study, not just this receptor: At doses of 0.1 to 3.0 mg/kg, clonal expansion of both CD4+ and CD8+ blood T cells was observed from baseline to week 6. The antigen specificity of the clonally expanded peripheral T cells was not determined. In the 0.1-3.0 mg/kg groups, partial responders were among the patients with the lowest normalized peripheral clonal expansion, particularly in CD8+ T cells. Low levels of normalized T-cell clonal expansion were also seen in some patients who did not respond. After ivuxolimab, CD8+ T cells had more expanded clones than CD4+ T cells on average.

The TCR originated in an adult with an advanced solid tumor such as melanoma, head and neck, liver or kidney cancer. The source material was CD4+ or CD8+ T cells sorted from blood, sampled in a trial of the OX40 agonist ivuxolimab. The V gene is TRBV27 and the J gene is TRBJ2-1; 10 of the junction bases match TRBD2. The CDR3 region: CASSPYLAGADNEQFF. The nucleotide sequence reads as follows: TGTGCCAGCAGTCCCTATCTAGCGGGGGCGGACAATGAGCAGTTCTTC.